This T cell receptor beta chain was captured in a study of beta chain features in type 1 diabetes. Notes on the study in general: In all four CD4+ subsets, TCRB CDR3 length was significantly, moderately reduced in type 1 diabetes.

Each of the CD4+ naive, central memory, regulatory and stem cell-like memory populations was sorted via CD45RO/CCR7/CD25/CD127/CD95/CD27. In regard to this clone: Its antigen is unknown.

Of the isolated RNA, all was reverse transcribed, and so the sequenced material was expressed TCRB transcripts. TCRdb's table, derived via immunoSEQ multiplex PCR, lists solely in-frame clones and lacks some. Among some 360,000 clones listed, 9.6% were seen once. This TCR came from a man in his thirties or forties with type 1 diabetes. Sequencing was performed on central memory CD4+ T cells from blood.

CDR3 coding DNA: TGTGCCAGCAGTTTTGCTTCAGGGTATGTTGAAAAACTGTTTTTT. Amino acid sequence: CASSFASGYVEKLFF. The rearrangement joins TRBV28 to TRBJ1-4; a possible D gene is TRBD1 (5 bases). CDR1 is MDHEN and CDR2 is SYDVKM in the germline V gene. CDR3 length equals 15 residues. Trimming shortened V by 3 bases and J by 7 bases, and 15 bases separated the two germline ends.